The 11 T cell receptor beta chains reported below all come from one sample, sequenced in a study of blood T cells in healthy people across ages. Primed by a sample-barcoded 5' primer and a J-beta primer mix, a second PCR proceeded for about 6 to 12 cycles. Via MiXCR, TCRdb re-called the 5' RACE reads, giving one row per CDR3 protein. The table includes roughly 800,000 distinct CDR3 sequences, roughly 64% detected once. The sequenced material came from blood. These receptor sequences come from a man aged 25 to 40 in good health.

In DNA, the CDR3 is TGTGCCAGCAGTCGTAACAAAAACATTCAGTACTTC. Translation gives CASSRNKNIQYF. V is TRBV6-2 or TRBV6-3 and J is TRBJ2-4; no reliable D call. CDR3 length: 12 residues. Per the germline V gene, CDR1 is MNHEY and CDR2 is SVGEGT. The V end lost 5 bases, the J end lost 3 bases, and 5 bases lay between the germline ends.

This clonotype has a handful of counts. The chain couples TRBV7-2 to TRBJ2-7; unclear D gene. Trimming shortened V by 0 bases and J by 3 bases, and 9 bases separated the two germline ends. Germline CDR1 SGHTA, CDR2 FQGNSA. The CDR3 has 14 amino acids. The CDR3, as DNA: TGTGCCAGCAGCTTAGCTGGATCCAACTACGAGCAGTACTTC. It encodes CASSLAGSNYEQYF.

As DNA, the CDR3 is TGCAGCGTTGAAGGACCCACCGAGTTGGGCGGCTACACCTTC. Translation gives CSVEGPTELGGYTF. The J gene is TRBJ1-2, the V gene TRBV29-1; D unresolved. Germline V gives CDR1 SQVTM, CDR2 ANQGSEA. V was pared by 1 base and J by 8 bases, with 17 bases between. This CDR3 is built from 14 residues. The complete variable domain, with remaining parts taken from reference TRBV29-1 and TRBJ1-2, reads SAVISQKPSRDICQRGTSLTIQCQVDSQVTMMFWYRQQPGQSLTLIATANQGSEATYESGFVIDKFPISRPNLTFSTLTVSNMSPEDSSIYLCSVEGPTELGGYTFGSGTRLTVV.

The rearrangement uses TRBV27 and TRBJ2-3; the match to TRBD2 covers 8 bases. The CDR3 covers 16 residues. The trim removed 2 bases at V and 4 bases at J, leaving 8 bases unmatched. The V gene's germline CDR1 is MNHEY and CDR2 SMNVEV (reference sequence). The CDR3 region has the DNA TGTGCCAGCAGTTTAGGGAGACGGGGGGGCTCAGATACGCAGTATTTT. Translation gives CASSLGRRGGSDTQYF.

The genes are TRBV29-1 and TRBJ2-7; 12 bases are a match to TRBD2. Germline CDR1 reads SQVTM; CDR2 reads ANQGSEA. The CDR3 loop spans 15 amino acids. V gave up 3 bases and J gave up 3 bases; unmatched junction bases: 6. The CDR3 DNA reads TGCAGCGTTGATCGATGGACTAGCGGGAACTACGAGCAGTACTTC. Its translation: CSVDRWTSGNYEQYF.

The chain couples TRBV9 to TRBJ2-2; 8 bases line up with TRBD1. The CDR3 runs 17 residues. CDR1 is SGDLS and CDR2 is YYNGEE in the germline V gene. The ends lost 4 bases at V and 4 bases at J; junction bases unmatched: 12. This chain's CDR3 is CASSSEPGGIITGELFF. The CDR3 DNA follows: TGTGCCAGCAGCTCGGAACCAGGGGGCATCATCACCGGGGAGCTGTTTTTT.

This clonotype occurred a few times. The rearrangement links TRBV7-3 to TRBJ2-5; possible D gene TRBD1, 5 bases. The CDR3 runs to 16 residues. Trimming removed 2 bases from V and 1 base from J, with 14 bases in between. CDR1 and CDR2 (germline): SGHTA, FQGTGA. The CDR3 loop is CASSLVGLTAQETQYF. The CDR3 bases are TGTGCCAGCAGCTTAGTGGGGCTGACCGCCCAAGAGACCCAGTACTTC.

V gene TRBV18 combines with J gene TRBJ1-1; D gene unclear. V dropped 3 bases and J dropped 0 bases, with 8 bases sitting between them. The V gene's germline CDR1 is KGHSH and CDR2 LQKENI. This CDR3 spans 14 amino acids. In DNA form, the CDR3 reads TGTGCCAGCTCACCCCGGGAATTGAACACTGAAGCTTTCTTT. Its protein is CASSPRELNTEAFF.

The gene calls are TRBV7-7 and TRBJ2-5; 8 nucleotides match TRBD1. This CDR3 spans 14 amino acids. Per germline, CDR1 SSHAT and CDR2 FNYEAQ (reference sequence). The V segment lost 5 bases and the J segment 2 bases; nucleotides outside the gene matches: 4. The CDR3 loop reads CASSAWTGQETQYF. CDR3 in DNA: TGTGCCAGCAGCGCCTGGACAGGGCAAGAGACCCAGTACTTC.

The sample holds one count of this clonotype. This chain uses TRBV7-3 with TRBJ2-1, with unresolved D. The CDR3 length is 12 residues. CDR1 and CDR2 from the germline V gene are SGHTA and FQGTGA. Between the trimmed V and J ends, which lost 3 bases and 9 bases, there was a span of 9 bases. This CDR3 is CASSFGDGEQFF. The DNA of the CDR3 is TGTGCCAGCAGCTTTGGTGATGGTGAGCAGTTCTTC.

V gene TRBV30 combines with J gene TRBJ1-4; tentative D call: TRBD1 (5 bases). This CDR3 region has 15 residues. Looked up from germline, CDR1 is GTSNPN and CDR2 is SVGIG (reference sequence). The V gene lost 4 bases and the J gene lost 1 base, with 13 bases spanning the gap. CDR3 sequence (DNA): TGTGCCTGGACCGTAGTCGGGGGAACTAATGAAAAACTGTTTTTT. Protein product: CAWTVVGGTNEKLFF.